These 17 T cell receptor beta chains were sequenced from one sample in a study of blood T cell repertoires in COVID-19. Here immunoSEQ multiplex PCR was the method, and the copy in TCRdb shows in-frame clones only, minus some. The sample contains tens of thousands of clones, around 86% of which appear only once. The sample was peripheral blood. The receptors were gathered from an elderly man with acute or convalescent COVID-19.

The V call is TRBV28, the J call TRBJ1-3, with D tentatively TRBD1 (5 bases). Germline V gene data show CDR1 as MDHEN and CDR2 as SYDVKM. The CDR3 contains 16 residues. V was pared by 2 bases and J by 2 bases, with 13 bases between. CDR3 residues: CASSLDWGGAGNTIYF. The DNA of the CDR3 is TGTGCCAGCAGTTTAGATTGGGGAGGGGCTGGAAACACCATATATTTT.

This rearrangement joins TRBV24-1 to TRBJ2-1, with 12 bases matching TRBD2. Germline V gene lookup returns CDR1 KGHDR and CDR2 SFDVKD. CDR3 length equals 17 residues. V shed 7 bases and J 6 bases; nucleotides not matched to a gene: 12. CDR3 residues: CATSPTSGRPQFNEQFF. The CDR3 DNA sequence: TGTGCCACCAGCCCGACTAGCGGGAGACCCCAATTCAATGAGCAGTTCTTC.

The chain links TRBV11-2 to TRBJ2-2; the match to TRBD2 covers 10 bases. In germline, CDR1 is SGHAT, CDR2 FQNNGV. V lost 4 bases to trimming and J lost 1 base; unmatched junction nucleotides: 9. The CDR3 is made up of 18 amino acids. The DNA for the CDR3 is TGTGCCAGCAGCTCGCTTAGTCGGACTAGCGGGAACACCGGGGAGCTGTTTTTT. This gives the protein CASSSLSRTSGNTGELFF.

The rearrangement uses TRBV24-1 and TRBJ2-2, with a possible D match to TRBD1 (5 bases). The CDR3 has 17 residues. Germline assignment: CDR1 KGHDR and CDR2 SFDVKD. V gave up 1 base and J gave up 4 bases, with 15 bases separating them. The CDR3 spells CATSDLSGLASTGELFF. The CDR3 DNA follows: TGTGCCACCAGTGATTTATCAGGGTTGGCGAGCACCGGGGAGCTGTTTTTT.

This clone turned up a few times. The rearrangement links TRBV12-3 or TRBV12-4 to TRBJ2-7; 9 positions match TRBD1. V trimming: 6 bases; J trimming: 6 bases; junction bases outside the gene matches: 6. This CDR3 has 13 amino acids. The CDR3 region is CASRPTGGGEQYF. As DNA, the CDR3 is TGTGCCAGCAGGCCGACAGGGGGTGGCGAGCAGTACTTC.

V and J are TRBV3-1 (or the pseudogene TRBV3-2) and TRBJ1-2; D is undetermined. V lost 4 bases and J lost 3, with 15 bases in between. The CDR3 sequence is 15 residues long. Germline CDR1 LGHDT, CDR2 YNNKEL (reference sequence). CDR3 DNA: TGTGCCAGCAGCCCCCGTCGGCCGGAGCACTATGGCTACACCTTC. It specifies CASSPRRPEHYGYTF.

This chain connects TRBV7-2 to TRBJ2-7, with D perhaps matching TRBD2 (5 bases). CDR3 size: 12 residues. Per the germline V gene, CDR1 is SGHTA and CDR2 is FQGNSA. The V end lost 5 bases, the J end lost 7 bases, and 12 bases lay between the germline ends. This CDR3 reads CASSRGDGEQYF. The CDR3 bases are TGTGCCAGCAGCCGGGGTGACGGGGAGCAGTACTTC.

This clone has only one observation. The chain uses TRBV5-1 and TRBJ2-1, with D maybe TRBD2 (6 bases). Trimming took 0 bases from V and 1 from J, leaving 20 bases between them. CDR1 and CDR2 from the germline V gene are SGHRS and YFSETQ. The CDR3 spans 19 residues. The CDR3: CASSLDAGWGGMSYNEQFF. DNA of the CDR3: TGCGCCAGCAGCTTGGATGCTGGTTGGGGCGGGATGTCCTACAATGAGCAGTTCTTC.

The V and J genes are TRBV27 and TRBJ2-7; 10 nucleotides align to TRBD2. With V trimmed by 4 bases and J by 4 bases, 4 bases remained unmatched. Germline V gene data show CDR1 as MNHEY and CDR2 as SMNVEV (reference sequence). The CDR3 covers 14 residues. The CDR3 region is CASSSGTSVYEQYF. CDR3 sequence (DNA): TGTGCCAGCAGTTCCGGGACTAGCGTTTACGAGCAGTACTTC.

This clone showed up just once. The chain joins TRBV6-5 to TRBJ2-7, with no clear D. The germline CDR1 and CDR2 sequences are MNHEY and SVGAGI. The CDR3 loop spans 13 amino acids. Trimming took 8 bases from V and 0 from J, leaving 11 bases between them. The CDR3 bases are TGTGCCAGCCAGACACTCAACTCCTACGAGCAGTACTTC. Protein: CASQTLNSYEQYF.

The rearrangement joins TRBV7-8 to TRBJ2-3, with D possibly being TRBD2 (5 bases). Germline V gives CDR1 SGHVS, CDR2 FQNEAQ. Trimming stripped 3 bases from V and 8 bases from J, with 12 bases between. This CDR3 region has 13 residues. The CDR3 spells CASSFRELGTQYF. The CDR3 nucleotides are TGTGCCAGCAGCTTTAGGGAGCTCGGTACGCAGTATTTT.

This clone came up once. The chain joins TRBV6-2 or TRBV6-3 to TRBJ2-1; 10 bases align to TRBD1. The CDR3 contains 17 residues. Germline values: CDR1 MNHEY, CDR2 SVGEGT. Trimming at V came to 0 bases and at J to 1 base, leaving 3 bases not matched to a gene. The CDR3 loop is CASSYSKGQGSYNEQFF. For the CDR3, the DNA is TGTGCCAGCAGTTACTCGAAGGGACAGGGGTCCTACAATGAGCAGTTCTTC.

The CDR3, as DNA: TGCGCCAGCAGCCGGTCCGGACAGGGCGAGACTGAAGCTTTCTTT. Encoded protein: CASSRSGQGETEAFF. The J gene is TRBJ1-1, the V gene TRBV5-1; TRBD1 agrees at 8 bases. Germline V lookup: CDR1 SGHRS, CDR2 YFSETQ. The CDR3 totals 15 residues. V shed 4 bases, J shed 5 bases, and the junction held 10 bases outside the gene matches. The complete variable domain, with remaining parts taken from reference TRBV5-1 and TRBJ1-1, reads KAGVTQTPRYLIKTRGQQVTLSCSPISGHRSVSWYQQTPGQGLQFLFEYFSETQRNKGNFPGRFSGRQFSNSRSEMNVSTLELGDSALYLCASSRSGQGETEAFFGQGTRLTVV.

CDR3 nucleotides: TGTGCCAGCAGTGGGGGACTCTTACCCTACGAGCAGTACTTC. This gives the protein CASSGGLLPYEQYF. The chain couples TRBV6-2 or TRBV6-3 to TRBJ2-7; tentative D call: TRBD2 (6 bases). The CDR3 consists of 14 residues. Germline V gene lookup returns CDR1 MNHEY and CDR2 SVGEGT. The ends were cut back, 5 bases at V and 2 bases at J, with 13 bases in the middle.

A few counts support this clone. Other DNA sequences in this sample translate to the same CDR3. This chain joins TRBV7-3 and TRBJ2-7; D may be TRBD2 (5 bases). The CDR3 spans 13 residues. Germline V gene lookup returns CDR1 SGHTA and CDR2 FQGTGA. The germline V and J ends were trimmed by 0 bases and 3 bases, with 6 bases remaining between them. In DNA form, the CDR3 reads TGTGCCAGCAGCTTAACACGGGACTACGAGCAGTACTTC. This gives the protein CASSLTRDYEQYF.

The rearrangement links TRBV18 to TRBJ1-1; D is perhaps TRBD1 (6 bases). The length of the CDR3 is 12 residues. Germline CDR1 is KGHSH and CDR2 is LQKENI. Trimming took off 3 bases at V and 6 bases at J, with 8 bases between the two ends. The CDR3 reads CASSPGQSEAFF. The CDR3 region has the DNA TGTGCCAGCTCACCCGGACAGTCTGAAGCTTTCTTT.

This clone has a handful of counts. V is TRBV5-1 and J is TRBJ1-2, with TRBD1 matching over 10 bases. The V segment lost 3 bases and the J segment 12 bases; nucleotides outside the gene matches: 14. The germline V gene encodes CDR1 SGHRS and CDR2 YFSETQ. This CDR3 is 15 amino acids long. The CDR3 DNA sequence: TGCGCCAGCAGCTCATCCGGGACAGGGGAAGGGAAGCACACCTTC. Amino acids: CASSSSGTGEGKHTF.